Sequencing of this T cell receptor (beta chain) was carried out in a study of Graves' ophthalmopathy and Graves' hyperthyroidism (dated by TCRdb to the late 2010s). For context, the study as a whole: Peripheral blood was collected at initial diagnosis, prior to any treatment. To tell Graves' ophthalmopathy apart from Graves' hyperthyroidism, and to predict which patients would progress to ophthalmopathy, the study relied on TCR beta repertoire signatures. In total, 135 blood samples were TCR-sequenced: 43 ophthalmopathy, roughly 80 hyperthyroidism and roughly 17 hyperthyroidism-to-ophthalmopathy patients. To explore V-J signatures distinguishing ophthalmopathy from hyperthyroidism, a discovery set of roughly 100 patients (around 44 ophthalmopathy, about 57 stable hyperthyroidism) was enrolled. For independent validation, a separate cohort was made up of roughly 19 hyperthyroidism patients plus 17 patients who later progressed from hyperthyroidism to ophthalmopathy. In five or six hyperthyroidism patients, T-cell repertoires of thyroid tissue and blood were compared. Once sampling was done, hyperthyroidism patients were given methimazole at a starting dose of 30 mg daily, while ophthalmopathy patients were given high-dose intravenous methylprednisolone. The approximately 98 discovery patients were randomly divided into training and test sets at a 7:3 ratio. Summary of the overall study and its limitations: In cross-validation, the 13-signature model distinguished ophthalmopathy from stable hyperthyroidism with just over 85% sensitivity and nearly 82% specificity, and in the test set the corresponding values were approximately 80% and 68%. In validation, the model predicted ophthalmopathy progression with nearly 71% sensitivity and 72.22% specificity; roughly 12 predicted patients were CT-confirmed with GO in a median of approximately 6.5 months. Among expanded thyroid clonotypes with frequency above 0.001, most also showed up in blood, which suggests that blood repertoires may reflect the thyroid immune response. Sample size was not predetermined statistically, and investigators were not blinded to group allocation.

V gives up 3 bases and J gives up 2 bases, and the segment between their germline ends measures 16 bases. The CDR3 is 16 amino acids long, termini counted. Kept here is only the CDR3 DNA, which spans 48 bases and is read in frame from base 1. The germline V gene (reference sequence) supplies CDR1 LNHDA and CDR2 SQIVND. For this clonotype: Its recognized antigen is unknown. It may be a read error: a sequence one base away is much more abundant. The CDR3 does not close with the conserved phenylalanine or tryptophan, likely indicating a read error.

TCR beta CDR3 regions were amplified from RNA transcripts for repertoire sequencing. A first-round RT-PCR used HTBI primers with the Qiagen OneStep RT-PCR kit, followed by a second-round multiplex PCR, size selection and purification. The libraries underwent paired-end sequencing with 100 bp reads on an Illumina HiSeq2000. The authors' pipeline ran thus. SOAPnuke was used to process the reads, removing any read that contained adapters or uncalled bases, had a mean Phred below 15, or lacked an exact match to the constant primer or identifier. COPE v1.2.5 was used to merge the high-quality paired reads. Clonotypes were defined as unique nucleotide sequences and were aligned to IMGT TRB V, D and J references using MiTCR v1.1. Analysis was restricted to V-J combinations with a frequency above 0.0001, which covered roughly 99% of repertoires. For each V-J combination, a TCR clonal expansion and chaos score was defined as F50 clonal expansion divided by the chaos observed in the TCRdist matrix. Welch's t-statistics and random forest were used to reduce features to about a dozen V-J combinations, which were fed into a naive Bayes classifier. The Morisita-Horn index was used to measure how similar the thyroid and blood repertoires were. The public reads were reanalyzed by TCRdb: fastp trimming at Q25, MiXCR alignment, in-frame beta chains only. For every CDR3 protein sequence, its rows merge into one entry that carries the most common genes and DNA. Here the V and J calls rest on TCRdb's processing, not on the authors' analysis. For this sample the table gives about 420,000 distinct CDR3 sequences, of which under 25% were detected only once. 2.5% to 3.5% of the sample comes from the top ten.

A patient counted as having stable hyperthyroidism if there was no progression to ophthalmopathy within 18 months of follow-up. The hyperthyroidism patients were 18 to 65 years old and newly diagnosed, with a disease duration of less than 2 months. Patients with other autoimmune diseases, uncontrolled infections, pregnancy or lactation were excluded. Clinical symptoms, serum thyroxine, TRAb, thyroid ultrasound and orbital computed tomography were used for diagnosis. PBMCs were isolated from about 10 ml of fresh peripheral blood by Ficoll-Paque density gradient centrifugation. Total RNA was extracted using Trizol reagent, and RNA quality was checked on an Agilent 2100 Bioanalyzer.

Recombination connected TRBV19 to TRBJ1-1, with no confidently assigned D gene. This clonotype was obtained from a woman aged 18-35 years with stable Graves' hyperthyroidism. Donor details come from another sample of the same person, matched by shared clones. Material for sequencing was peripheral blood. The CDR3 reads CASSMSGGLPNTEAFL. The nucleotide sequence is given as TGTGCCAGTAGTATGTCGGGAGGGCTACCAAACACTGAAGCTTTCTTG.